The 30 T cell receptor beta chains in this list originate from one sample, sequenced in a study of blood T cell repertoires in COVID-19. Libraries were prepared by immunoSEQ multiplex PCR; TCRdb keeps only in-frame clonotypes and omits some of them. The data hold about 260,000 clones, with around 86% observed a single time. Material for sequencing was peripheral blood. The receptors stem from a man aged 35-49 years who had recovered from COVID-19.

The chain carries TRBV15 and TRBJ2-3; D might be TRBD2 (6 bases). Trimming removed 1 base from V and 6 bases from J, with 11 bases in between. The CDR3 length is 14 residues. The germline gives CDR1 LNHNV, CDR2 YYDKDF (reference sequence). The CDR3 protein is CATSRVRLVDTQYF. In nucleotides, the CDR3 is TGTGCCACCAGCAGAGTAAGACTAGTTGATACGCAGTATTTT.

This chain joins TRBV6-5 and TRBJ1-1; 7 bases agree with TRBD1. From germline, CDR1 is MNHEY and CDR2 SVGAGI. This CDR3 contains 14 residues. V lost 6 bases and J lost 4; bases outside the gene matches: 8. The CDR3 nucleotides read TGTGCCAGCAGGGGGACAGTTCGCTCCACTGAAGCTTTCTTT. It codes for CASRGTVRSTEAFF.

The gene calls are TRBV10-2 and TRBJ2-7, with D uncertain. Germline V lookup: CDR1 WSHSY, CDR2 SAAADI. This CDR3 spans 12 amino acids. V was trimmed by 4 bases and J by 6 bases, leaving 10 bases between them. As DNA, the CDR3 is TGCGCCAGCAGTGCCCATGGCGGCGAGCAGTACTTC. Translated, it gives CASSAHGGEQYF.

This clone was detected a few times. This chain joins TRBV13 and TRBJ2-1, with 8 nucleotides matching TRBD2. Per the germline V gene, CDR1 is PRHDT and CDR2 is FYEKMQ (reference sequence). The CDR3 consists of 16 residues. The V and J ends lost 2 bases and 8 bases, in that order; junction bases with no gene match: 11. CDR3 DNA sequence: TGTGCCAGCAGCTTACCCGGACTAGCAGGCGTGGATGAGCAGTTCTTC. Translated: CASSLPGLAGVDEQFF.

The chain recombines TRBV20-1 with TRBJ2-3; 10 bases match TRBD2. CDR1 and CDR2 (germline): DFQATT, SNEGSKA (reference sequence). J gave up 6 bases and V 6 bases, and 9 bases lay outside the gene matches. CDR3 size: 14 residues. In DNA form, the CDR3 reads TGCAGTGCGAGTAGCGGGGGGTCACACGATACGCAGTATTTT. It yields the protein CSASSGGSHDTQYF.

V gene TRBV7-9 combines with J gene TRBJ2-3; 11 nucleotides agree with TRBD2. Trimming removed 2 bases from V and 2 bases from J; junction bases left unmatched: 3. The CDR3 length is 16 residues. From germline, CDR1 is SEHNR and CDR2 FQNEAQ (reference sequence). This CDR3 reads CASSLLAGGLTDTQYF. Here the CDR3 DNA reads TGTGCCAGCAGCTTACTAGCGGGGGGCCTCACAGATACGCAGTATTTT.

The rearrangement joins TRBV24-1 to TRBJ2-7; 7 bases align to TRBD1. This CDR3 has 16 amino acids. Germline trimming cut 7 bases from V and 2 bases from J; bases unmatched to any gene: 13. From germline, CDR1 is KGHDR and CDR2 SFDVKD. CDR3 region: CATRTSPGGQAYEQYF. In nucleotides, the CDR3 is TGTGCCACCAGGACCTCGCCTGGCGGACAGGCCTACGAGCAGTACTTC.

The chain carries TRBV5-6 and TRBJ1-4, with TRBD1 identical over 10 bases. Looked up from germline, CDR1 is SGHDT and CDR2 is YYEEEE. Germline trimming cut 3 bases from V and 5 bases from J; bases unmatched to any gene: 10. The CDR3 is made up of 17 amino acids. The CDR3 is CASSSLLPGQGNEKLFF. Written as DNA, the CDR3 is TGTGCCAGCAGCTCCTTACTACCGGGACAGGGGAATGAAAAACTGTTTTTT.

The V call is TRBV19, the J call TRBJ2-5, with a tentative D call TRBD1 (6 bases). Between the trimmed V and J ends, which lost 2 bases and 1 base, there was a span of 14 bases. CDR1 is LNHDA and CDR2 is SQIVND in the germline V gene (reference sequence). The CDR3 totals 16 residues. The CDR3 sequence is CASSILGGFSQETQYF. DNA of the CDR3: TGTGCCAGTAGTATATTAGGGGGATTTAGCCAAGAGACCCAGTACTTC.

V usage is TRBV24-1 and J usage is TRBJ2-1; TRBD1 aligns across 9 bases. Germline V CDR1 and CDR2: KGHDR, SFDVKD. The CDR3 is made up of 13 amino acids. The trim removed 1 base at V and 12 bases at J, leaving 3 bases unmatched. The DNA of the CDR3 is TGTGCCACCAGTGATTTCACGGACAGGGGGCAGTTCTTC. Its translation: CATSDFTDRGQFF.

The V call is TRBV2, the J call TRBJ1-4; D might be TRBD1 (5 bases). Germline CDR1 reads SNHLY; CDR2 reads FYNNEI. Trimming stripped 11 bases from V and 8 bases from J, with 12 bases between. The CDR3 runs to 11 residues. The CDR3: CAGGTWEKLFF. In DNA, the CDR3 is TGTGCCGGGGGGACTTGGGAAAAACTGTTTTTT.

About this clone: A junction end diverges from the germline sequence, so it may reflect a read error. Other DNA sequences in the sample encode the same CDR3. V is TRBV27 and J is TRBJ1-6; D not resolved. The germline gives CDR1 MNHEY, CDR2 SMNVEV (reference sequence). The CDR3 is 15 residues long. CDR3 sequence (DNA): TGTGCCAGCAGTTTAGGCCGGGGTTATAATTCACCCCTTCACTTT. Amino acids: CASSLGRGYNSPLHF.

This chain joins TRBV19 and TRBJ2-1; D may be TRBD2 (6 bases). CDR3 size: 15 residues. With 5 bases removed from V and 10 bases from J, the gap between germline ends came to 21 bases. Germline V gene data show CDR1 as LNHDA and CDR2 as SQIVND (reference sequence). Written as DNA, the CDR3 is TGTGCCAGTAGTGTCCCGGGACTCCCCAGGGAGGAGCAGTTCTTC. Protein product: CASSVPGLPREEQFF.

V and J are TRBV5-6 and TRBJ1-4; the D is unclear. CDR1 SGHDT and CDR2 YYEEEE come from the germline V gene. Between the trimmed V and J ends, which lost 4 bases and 0 bases, there was a span of 19 bases. The CDR3 is 18 residues long. The CDR3 DNA sequence: TGTGCCAGCAGCGGGGTAAGGGAGATCACACCAACTAATGAAAAACTGTTTTTT. Protein: CASSGVREITPTNEKLFF.

The CDR3 bases are TGTGCCAGCAGCTTCGCAGGGGGCGCAACTAATGAAAAACTGTTTTTT. As protein: CASSFAGGATNEKLFF. The rearrangement joins TRBV11-2 to TRBJ1-4; 8 bases fit TRBD1. V shed 3 bases and J 0 bases; nucleotides not matched to a gene: 3. CDR1 is SGHAT, CDR2 FQNNGV, per germline. The CDR3 extends over 16 amino acids. The whole variable domain, filled in from reference TRBV11-2 and TRBJ1-4, reads EAGVAQSPRYKIIEKRQSVAFWCNPISGHATLYWYQQILGQGPKLLIQFQNNGVVDDSQLPKDRFSAERLKGVDSTLKIQPAKLEDSAVYLCASSFAGGATNEKLFFGSGTQLSVL.

This clone appeared a few times. This sequence joins TRBV5-5 and TRBJ1-5; tentative D call: TRBD1 (5 bases). Germline CDR1 and CDR2: SGHKS and YYEKEE (reference sequence). V was cut by 1 base and J by 5 bases, with 13 bases left in between. The CDR3 totals 15 residues. The CDR3 reads CASSLRAGWDQPQHF. In DNA, the CDR3 is TGTGCCAGCAGCTTGCGTGCAGGGTGGGATCAGCCCCAGCATTTT.

The chain joins TRBV5-1 to TRBJ2-7; 9 bases fit TRBD1. From germline, CDR1 is SGHRS and CDR2 YFSETQ. This CDR3 contains 15 residues. The V gene end was trimmed by 0 bases and the J gene end by 3 bases; junction bases not matched to a gene: 4. The CDR3 reads CASSLAWTGDYEQYF. CDR3 in DNA: TGCGCCAGCAGCTTGGCGTGGACAGGGGACTACGAGCAGTACTTC.

V gene TRBV11-2 combines with J gene TRBJ2-7; D might be TRBD1 (5 bases). V lost 2 bases and J lost 3, with 14 bases in between. The CDR3 sequence is 15 residues long. Per germline, CDR1 SGHAT and CDR2 FQNNGV. In nucleotides, the CDR3 is TGTGCCAGCAGCTTACCTGGGCCCCAGGGCTACGAGCAGTACTTC. This encodes CASSLPGPQGYEQYF. The whole variable domain, filled in from reference TRBV11-2 and TRBJ2-7, reads EAGVAQSPRYKIIEKRQSVAFWCNPISGHATLYWYQQILGQGPKLLIQFQNNGVVDDSQLPKDRFSAERLKGVDSTLKIQPAKLEDSAVYLCASSLPGPQGYEQYFGPGTRLTVT.

The chain recombines TRBV29-1 with TRBJ2-1, with D perhaps TRBD2 (6 bases). Trimming removed 7 bases at V and 3 bases at J, with 7 bases between. CDR1 and CDR2 from the germline V gene are SQVTM and ANQGSEA. This CDR3 comprises 11 residues. The CDR3 loop reads CSGDFYNEQFF. CDR3 in DNA: TGCAGCGGGGACTTCTACAATGAGCAGTTCTTC.

J is TRBJ1-4 and V is TRBV10-3; a possible D gene is TRBD1 (6 bases). Trimming stripped 2 bases from V and 6 bases from J, with 10 bases between. The CDR3 totals 14 residues. Germline CDR1 and CDR2: ENHRY and SYGVKD. The DNA for the CDR3 is TGTGCCATCAGTGAGGACAGGCGGGATGAAAAACTGTTTTTT. Translated: CAISEDRRDEKLFF.

V gene TRBV30 combines with J gene TRBJ2-1; tentative D call: TRBD2 (6 bases). Germline CDR1 GTSNPN, CDR2 SVGIG (reference sequence). The germline V and J ends were trimmed by 3 bases and 7 bases, with 13 bases remaining between them. This CDR3 spans 13 amino acids. CDR3: CAWRVPGLNEQFF. DNA for the CDR3: TGTGCCTGGAGGGTTCCGGGACTGAATGAGCAGTTCTTC.

This sequence joins TRBV4-2 and TRBJ2-5; 16 bases are a match to TRBD2. Per the germline V gene, CDR1 is LGHNA and CDR2 is YNFKEQ. The V segment lost 0 bases and the J segment 5 bases; nucleotides outside the gene matches: 6. The CDR3 is made up of 18 amino acids. The CDR3 spells CASSQDGTSGRAWETQYF. The CDR3 DNA reads as TGTGCCAGCAGCCAAGACGGGACTAGCGGGAGGGCCTGGGAGACCCAGTACTTC.

The chain combines TRBV23-1 with TRBJ1-2; 7 bases are shared with TRBD1. TRBV23-1 is an ORF, and what it does is uncertain. J lost 3 bases, V lost 3 bases, and 7 bases had no gene match. The CDR3 runs to 15 residues. CDR3 loop: CASSQGRDSDYGYTF. The CDR3 DNA reads TGCGCCAGCAGTCAGGGCCGGGACAGCGACTATGGCTACACCTTC.

The chain carries TRBV6-5 and TRBJ2-1, with TRBD2 matching 9 bases. Trimming cost V 4 bases and J 3 bases; bases outside gene matches: 4. CDR1 MNHEY and CDR2 SVGAGI come from the germline V gene. CDR3 length: 15 amino acids. The chain's CDR3 is CASSLAGAFYNEQFF. In DNA, the CDR3 is TGTGCCAGCAGTTTAGCGGGAGCGTTCTACAATGAGCAGTTCTTC.

The chain links TRBV7-2 to TRBJ2-1, with TRBD2 identical over 10 bases. CDR3 length: 16 residues. The germline V gene has CDR1 SGHTA and CDR2 FQGNSA. Germline trimming cut 5 bases from V and 4 bases from J; bases unmatched to any gene: 8. CDR3 bases: TGTGCCAGCAGCGGGGAGGGACTAGCGTTTTACAATGAGCAGTTCTTC. It codes for CASSGEGLAFYNEQFF.

The rearrangement joins TRBV11-3 to TRBJ1-3; TRBD1 agrees at 9 bases. Germline CDR1 is SGHNT and CDR2 is YENEEA. V gave up 5 bases and J gave up 4 bases; unmatched junction bases: 6. The CDR3 is 15 amino acids. The DNA of the CDR3 is TGTGCCAGCAGCCCTGGACAGGGGATCGGAAACACCATATATTTT. Translation gives CASSPGQGIGNTIYF.

The table lists this clone with a count of one. This chain connects TRBV6-2 or TRBV6-3 to TRBJ2-1; 10 bases map to TRBD2. After removal of 3 bases from V and 5 bases from J, the junction contained 13 bases not matched to a gene. The length of the CDR3 is 18 residues. The germline V gene encodes CDR1 MNHEY and CDR2 SVGEGT. This CDR3 reads CASSYRLAGASPHNEQFF. DNA for the CDR3: TGTGCCAGCAGTTATAGGCTAGCGGGGGCTTCCCCCCACAATGAGCAGTTCTTC.

V usage is TRBV7-6 and J usage is TRBJ1-1; the match to TRBD1 covers 8 bases. The junction had 8 bases not matched to a gene; V was cut back by 5 bases and J by 0 bases. The CDR3 is made up of 16 amino acids. Per germline, CDR1 SGHVS and CDR2 FNYEAQ. In DNA form, the CDR3 reads TGTGCCAGCAGCCCCCGGACAGGGTTTGTGAACACTGAAGCTTTCTTT. This sequence encodes CASSPRTGFVNTEAFF. The entire variable domain, with the rest obtained from reference TRBV7-6 and TRBJ1-1, is as follows: GAGVSQSPRYKVTKRGQDVALRCDPISGHVSLYWYRQALGQGPEFLTYFNYEAQQDKSGLPNDRFSAERPEGSISTLTIQRTEQRDSAMYRCASSPRTGFVNTEAFFGQGTRLTVV.

CDR3 sequence reads: CASSPPRGRDYNSPLHF. The CDR3 DNA reads TGTGCCAGCAGTCCCCCAAGGGGGCGCGACTATAATTCACCCCTCCACTTT. The chain couples TRBV27 to TRBJ1-6; TRBD1 agrees at 7 bases. The ends lost 5 bases at V and 3 bases at J; junction bases unmatched: 10. The CDR3 covers 17 residues. CDR1 and CDR2 (germline): MNHEY, SMNVEV (reference sequence).

The chain carries TRBV7-2 and TRBJ2-7, with 12 bases aligning to TRBD2. V trimming: 3 bases; J trimming: 2 bases; junction bases outside the gene matches: 5. The V gene's germline CDR1 is SGHTA and CDR2 FQGNSA. CDR3 length: 16 residues. This chain's CDR3 is CASSFPTSGSTYEQYF. The CDR3, as DNA: TGTGCCAGCAGCTTCCCGACTAGCGGGAGCACCTACGAGCAGTACTTC.